This T cell receptor beta chain was sequenced during a study of blood T cell repertoires in COVID-19. Study context: The origin of the acute and convalescent COVID-19 samples was the United States, Italy and Spain. PBMCs, B-cell-depleted T cells, or T cells were the source of the cDNA or gDNA that made up the material.

Germline V gene sequence: CDR1 SGHDN, CDR2 FVKESK. The CDR3 extends over 15 amino acids. V was pared by 3 bases and J by 5 bases, with 9 bases of the junction left unmatched. Authors' processing steps: The authors estimated nucleated cell counts from reference gene primer amplification. Sequenced by immunoSEQ multiplex PCR; TCRdb stores in-frame clones only, minus some. The DNA was the basis for D and trimming; V, J and clone size are from that table. The sample records about 80,000 clones, around 80% being singletons. Sequenced input: peripheral blood. This chain uses TRBV14 with TRBJ2-7; 8 positions match TRBD1. This clonotype originated in a man aged 60 to 69 with active or convalescent COVID-19. The CDR3 reads CASSHKGTGPHEQYF. The CDR3 coding sequence is TGTGCCAGCAGCCATAAGGGGACAGGCCCCCACGAGCAGTACTTC.